This T cell receptor (beta chain) was captured in a study of beta chain features in type 1 diabetes (dated by TCRdb to 2016 to 2018). Describing the broader study: Mean age, gender distribution, total cell number and subset yield were not different between patients and healthy donors. Across all samples, around 100 million sorted cells were examined, and cell number per subset correlated strongly with RNA yield. Whereas all 30 or so donors provided naive and central memory subsets, regulatory and stem cell-like memory subsets were isolated from just 8 patients and about 8 healthy donors. In the study, recently diagnosed type 1 diabetes patients and matched healthy donors were compared on the TCRB repertoires of their sorted circulating CD4+ T cell subsets.

This clone was counted only a few times. Its antigen remains unidentified. No much larger clone is present one base from it, and per-base qualities are unavailable. Each donor gave one peripheral blood draw, about 100 mL on average, collected into heparinised tubes. A BD FACSAria II and a panel including CD45RO, CCR7, CD25, CD127, CD95 and CD27 were used to sort naive, central memory, regulatory and stem cell-like memory CD4+ T cells. Purity was above 95% for every sorted population. PBMCs were isolated right away by Lymphoprep density gradient centrifugation and were stained directly, without culture. So that batch effects would be minimized, each experiment stained and sorted samples in pairs, pairing one healthy donor with one patient. Points the paper makes about the study in general: A moderate but significant shortening of TCRB CDR3 length was observed in type 1 diabetes patients in all four CD4+ subsets. Naive, central memory and regulatory TCRB repertoires appeared more similar among patients than among healthy donors. Sequencing cDNA rather than genomic DNA could over-represent highly expressing activated cells, although activation and CD3 levels did not differ between groups. Shorter templates might be favored by PCR, yet because patient and control samples were amplified and corrected together, any such skew would affect both groups equally. HLA sub-analyses involved small numbers of individuals, so any influence of HLA type on TCRB rearrangement remained unresolved. At VDJ recombination sites, type 1 diabetes patients had fewer insertions and more deleted nucleotides, which implies abnormalities in thymic rearrangement.

All of the isolated RNA was reverse transcribed with the High Capacity cDNA Reverse Transcription Kit, so expressed TCRB transcripts were sequenced. Deep immunoSEQ sequencing was performed on naive, central memory and regulatory T cell samples, with an average of around 3.4 million total reads per sample. Sorted cells were lysed in RLT buffer, and RNA was extracted using DNase-treated RNeasy Micro or Mini kits according to cell number. To prevent cross-contamination, each cell subset was processed individually, whereas patient and healthy donor samples were processed jointly. The immunoSEQ multiplex PCR was used to amplify TCRB sequences from cDNA, generating 87-bp fragments that spanned the CDR3 region. Amplicons were sequenced on the Illumina HiSeq platform. The original pipeline was this. PCR bias was corrected computationally using synthetic template baselines, and reads within Hamming distance 2 were collapsed, with unmergeable singletons discarded. Reads were aligned against IMGT to assign V, D and J genes, CDR3 length and insertions or deletions at six rearrangement sites. Clonotype counts were normalized to sorted cell number within each subset before computing true diversity and Gini coefficients with the tcR R package. The overlap coefficient, calculated on TCRB nucleotide sequences, was used to measure repertoire sharing. Out-of-frame TCRB sequences from naive cells were analyzed as a proxy for the pre-selection repertoire. TCRdb took this table from immuneACCESS and kept in-frame rearrangements with V and J called. Such tables lack part of the clones; where checked against another copy, unresolved V genes explain under half of the gap, and the rest is unexplained. V and J calls and clone size are given by that table; D and trimming were obtained from the DNA. The sample table records under 800,000 clones; around 15% of these occur just once. The top ten constitute about 0.087% of the sample.

A distance of 11 bases separates the germline ends of V and J, which lose 6 bases and 0 bases respectively. CDR1 and CDR2 are drawn from the germline V gene: SGHTA, FQGNSA. Inclusive of the bounding cysteine and phenylalanine, the CDR3 is 14 residues long. Solely the CDR3 DNA is kept, with 42 bases framed from the first base. The chain is encoded by TRBV7-2 joined to TRBJ1-1; too little of a D gene remains to name it. The specimen sequenced was naive CD4+ T cells from blood. This sample's cell subset or site label indicates: true naive CD4+ T cells. This TCR came from a man younger than 35 in good health. In nucleotide form, the sequence is TGTGCCAGCAGTCCCTCAGGATTGAACACTGAAGCTTTCTTT. The translation is CASSPSGLNTEAFF.